This TCR beta chain was obtained from a study of T cells in Graves' hyperthyroidism and ophthalmopathy. Overall study findings and caveats: A model of 13 V-J pairs discriminated ophthalmopathy from stable hyperthyroidism.

Amplified TCR beta CDR3 regions came from RNA transcripts. With the HTBI primer set, the TCR CDR3 went through a first round of RT-PCR. TCRdb analysed the multiplex PCR reads with MiXCR anew, one entry per CDR3 protein. Among approximately 640,000 distinct CDR3 sequences, 45% were seen once, and the ten largest hold about 7.2%. The CDR3 is 16 amino acids. V lost 8 bases, J lost 2 bases, and 18 bases lay in between. From germline, CDR1 is SGHVS and CDR2 FQNEAQ. As for this clonotype: Its antigen is as yet unknown.

This clonotype originated in an adult man with Graves' disease, either hyperthyroidism or ophthalmopathy (not recorded which). The V and J genes are TRBV7-8 and TRBJ2-2; a weak D match, TRBD2 (5 bases). Material: peripheral blood or thyroid tissue (not recorded which). The CDR3: CASCRASSGNTGELFF. CDR3 bases: TGTGCCAGCTGCCGGGCTAGCAGCGGTAACACCGGGGAGCTGTTTTTT.